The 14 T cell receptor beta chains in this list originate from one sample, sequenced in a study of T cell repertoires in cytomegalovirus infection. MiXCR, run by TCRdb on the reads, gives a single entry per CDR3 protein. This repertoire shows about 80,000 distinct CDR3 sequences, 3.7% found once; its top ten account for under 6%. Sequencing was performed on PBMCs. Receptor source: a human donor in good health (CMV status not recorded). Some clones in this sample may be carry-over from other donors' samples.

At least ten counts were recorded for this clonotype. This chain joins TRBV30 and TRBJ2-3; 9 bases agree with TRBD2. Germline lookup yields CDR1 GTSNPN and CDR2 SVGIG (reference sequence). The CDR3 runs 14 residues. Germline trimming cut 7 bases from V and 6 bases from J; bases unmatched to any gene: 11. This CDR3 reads CAFYSGGPGDTQYF. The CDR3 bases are TGTGCCTTCTATAGCGGGGGTCCCGGGGATACGCAGTATTTT.

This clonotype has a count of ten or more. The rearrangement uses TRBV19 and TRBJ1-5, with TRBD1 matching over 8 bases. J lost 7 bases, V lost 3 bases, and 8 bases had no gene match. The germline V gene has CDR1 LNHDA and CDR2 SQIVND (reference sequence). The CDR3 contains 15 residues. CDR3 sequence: CASSIFRDRWQPQHF. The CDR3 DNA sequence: TGTGCCAGTAGTATTTTTCGGGACAGGTGGCAGCCCCAGCATTTT.

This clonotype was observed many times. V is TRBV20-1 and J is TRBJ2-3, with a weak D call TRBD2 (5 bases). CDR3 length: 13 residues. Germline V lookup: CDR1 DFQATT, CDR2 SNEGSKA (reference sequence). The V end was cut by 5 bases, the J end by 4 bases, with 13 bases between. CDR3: CSAYGVVADTQYF. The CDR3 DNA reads TGCAGTGCTTACGGGGTGGTGGCAGATACGCAGTATTTT.

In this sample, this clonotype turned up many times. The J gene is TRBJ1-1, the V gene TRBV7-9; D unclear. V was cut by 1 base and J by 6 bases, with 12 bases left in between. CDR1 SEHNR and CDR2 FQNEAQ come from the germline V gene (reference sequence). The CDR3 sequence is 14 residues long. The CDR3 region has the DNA TGTGCCAGCAGCTTAGAGGGCCTGGCGCCTGAAGCTTTCTTT. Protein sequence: CASSLEGLAPEAFF.

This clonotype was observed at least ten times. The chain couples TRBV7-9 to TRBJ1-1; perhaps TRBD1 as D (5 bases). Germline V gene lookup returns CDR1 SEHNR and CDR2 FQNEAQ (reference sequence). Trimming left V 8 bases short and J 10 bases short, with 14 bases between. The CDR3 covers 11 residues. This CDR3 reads CASSEGRGAFF. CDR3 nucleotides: TGTGCCAGCTCCGAGGGGCGGGGAGCTTTCTTT.

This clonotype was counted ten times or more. This chain's CDR3 is CATISPWQGRYEQYF. The CDR3 coding sequence is TGTGCCACCATATCCCCCTGGCAGGGAAGATACGAGCAGTACTTC. The chain combines TRBV28 with TRBJ2-7; maybe TRBD1 (5 bases). The V and J ends lost 10 bases and 4 bases respectively, with 23 bases between them. This CDR3 is built from 15 residues. Germline values: CDR1 MDHEN, CDR2 SYDVKM.

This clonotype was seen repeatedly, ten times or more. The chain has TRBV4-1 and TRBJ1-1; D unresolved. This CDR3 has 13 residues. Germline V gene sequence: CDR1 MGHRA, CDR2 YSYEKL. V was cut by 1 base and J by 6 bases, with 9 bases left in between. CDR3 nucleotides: TGCGCCAGCAGCCAAGGGGGAAGGTCTGAAGCTTTCTTT. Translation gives CASSQGGRSEAFF.

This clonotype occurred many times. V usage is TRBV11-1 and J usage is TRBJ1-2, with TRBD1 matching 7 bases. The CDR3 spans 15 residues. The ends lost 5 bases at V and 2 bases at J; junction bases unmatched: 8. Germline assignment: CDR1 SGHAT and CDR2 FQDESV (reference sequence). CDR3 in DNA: TGTGCCAGCAGCGTTGCTTTGGGACAGAACTATGGCTACACCTTC. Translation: CASSVALGQNYGYTF.

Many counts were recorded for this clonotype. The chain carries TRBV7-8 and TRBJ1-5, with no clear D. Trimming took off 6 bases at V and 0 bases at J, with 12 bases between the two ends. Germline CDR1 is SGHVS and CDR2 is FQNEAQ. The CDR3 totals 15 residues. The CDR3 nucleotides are TGTGCCAGCAGTCCGGCCCTATATAGCAATCAGCCCCAGCATTTT. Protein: CASSPALYSNQPQHF.

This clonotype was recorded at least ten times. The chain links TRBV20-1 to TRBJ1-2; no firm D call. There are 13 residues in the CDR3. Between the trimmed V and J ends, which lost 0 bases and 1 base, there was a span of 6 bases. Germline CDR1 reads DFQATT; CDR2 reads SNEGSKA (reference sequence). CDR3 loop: CSARDPDNYGYTF. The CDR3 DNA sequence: TGCAGTGCTAGAGATCCAGATAACTATGGCTACACCTTC.

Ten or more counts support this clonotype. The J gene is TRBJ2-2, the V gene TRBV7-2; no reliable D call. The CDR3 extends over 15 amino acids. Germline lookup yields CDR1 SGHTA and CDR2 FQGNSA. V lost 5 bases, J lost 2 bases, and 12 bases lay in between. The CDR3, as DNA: TGTGCCAGCAGCACGATGGCCGCAAACACCGGGGAGCTGTTTTTT. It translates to CASSTMAANTGELFF.

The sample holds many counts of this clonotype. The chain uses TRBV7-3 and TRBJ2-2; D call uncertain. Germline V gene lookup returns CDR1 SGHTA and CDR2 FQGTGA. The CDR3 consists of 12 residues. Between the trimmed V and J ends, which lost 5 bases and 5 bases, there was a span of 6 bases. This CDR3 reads CASSPRTGELFF. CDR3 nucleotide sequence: TGTGCCAGCAGCCCCAGAACCGGGGAGCTGTTTTTT. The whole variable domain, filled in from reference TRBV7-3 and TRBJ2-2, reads GAGVSQTPSNKVTEKGKYVELRCDPISGHTALYWYRQSLGQGPEFLIYFQGTGAADDSGLPNDRFFAVRPEGSVSTLKIQRTERGDSAVYLCASSPRTGELFFGEGSRLTVL.

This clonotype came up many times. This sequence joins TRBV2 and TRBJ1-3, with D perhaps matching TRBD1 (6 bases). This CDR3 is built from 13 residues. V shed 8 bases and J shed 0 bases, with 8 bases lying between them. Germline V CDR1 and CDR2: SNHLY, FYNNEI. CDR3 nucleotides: TGTGCCAGCGGACAGAGCTCTGGAAACACCATATATTTT. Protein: CASGQSSGNTIYF.

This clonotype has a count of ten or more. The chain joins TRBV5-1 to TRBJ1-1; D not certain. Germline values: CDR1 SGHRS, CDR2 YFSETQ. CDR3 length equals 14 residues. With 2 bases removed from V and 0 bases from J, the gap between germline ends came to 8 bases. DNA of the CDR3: TGCGCCAGCAGCTTTCTAGGCTTGAACACTGAAGCTTTCTTT. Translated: CASSFLGLNTEAFF.